These 10 T cell receptor beta chains were sequenced from one sample in a study of technical replicates of blood from several donors. Libraries were prepared by immunoSEQ multiplex PCR; TCRdb keeps only in-frame clonotypes and omits some of them. The repertoire consists of 70,000 or so clones, with 95% to 99% occurring once and the leading ten covering 0.2% to 0.25%. Sample: T cells isolated from PBMCs. These receptors were collected from a human donor in good health.

CDR3 sequence reads: CAWSLISFSGNTIYF. For the CDR3, the DNA is TGTGCCTGGAGTTTAATAAGCTTCTCTGGAAACACCATATATTTT. The chain employs TRBV30 and TRBJ1-3; D gene unclear. Looked up from germline, CDR1 is GTSNPN and CDR2 is SVGIG (reference sequence). V lost 2 bases to trimming and J lost 0 bases, with 11 bases between them. The CDR3 contains 15 residues.

CDR3 coding DNA: TGTGCCAGCAGCGTAAGCGGTGTGGGAACAGATACGCAGTATTTT. It encodes CASSVSGVGTDTQYF. V and J are TRBV11-2 and TRBJ2-3; possible D gene TRBD2, 5 bases. Germline CDR1 reads SGHAT; CDR2 reads FQNNGV. The CDR3 totals 15 residues. V shed 5 bases and J shed 3 bases, with 15 bases lying between them.

The chain employs TRBV7-8 and TRBJ2-3; TRBD1 aligns across 9 bases. Germline loops: CDR1 SGHVS, CDR2 FQNEAQ. V shed 1 base, J shed 4 bases, and the junction held 12 bases outside the gene matches. The CDR3 is made up of 18 amino acids. The CDR3 reads CASSLVGRTGGAADTQYF. The CDR3 DNA follows: TGTGCCAGCAGCTTAGTAGGCCGAACAGGGGGCGCCGCAGATACGCAGTATTTT.

The chain carries TRBV19 and TRBJ2-1; a possible D gene is TRBD2 (5 bases). The CDR3 spans 13 residues. Trimming cost V 3 bases and J 4 bases, with 7 bases left between them. Germline-derived CDR1 and CDR2 are LNHDA and SQIVND (reference sequence). CDR3 DNA: TGTGCCAGTAGTATTGGAGGATACAATGAGCAGTTCTTC. Amino acids: CASSIGGYNEQFF.

The chain links TRBV19 to TRBJ2-7; D is unresolved. Germline CDR1 LNHDA, CDR2 SQIVND (reference sequence). The V and J ends lost 6 bases and 0 bases respectively, with 15 bases between them. CDR3 length equals 15 residues. CDR3 in amino acids: CASRQTEPGSYEQYF. The CDR3 nucleotides are TGTGCCAGTAGGCAGACGGAGCCGGGCTCCTACGAGCAGTACTTC.

This clone came up once. V gene TRBV7-9 combines with J gene TRBJ2-7; 9 nucleotides line up with TRBD2. The germline CDR1 and CDR2 sequences are SEHNR and FQNEAQ (reference sequence). J gave up 1 base and V 5 bases, and 6 bases lay outside the gene matches. The CDR3 is made up of 15 amino acids. CDR3 nucleotides: TGTGCCAGCAGCCCGACTAGCGGCTATTCCTACGAGCAGTACTTC. Amino acid sequence: CASSPTSGYSYEQYF.

This chain uses TRBV30 with TRBJ2-5; 7 positions agree with TRBD2. From germline, CDR1 is GTSNPN and CDR2 SVGIG (reference sequence). V was clipped by 2 bases and J by 4 bases; unmatched bases: 1. The CDR3 is 12 amino acids. CDR3 protein: CAWSIAGETQYF. For the CDR3, the DNA is TGTGCCTGGAGTATAGCGGGAGAGACCCAGTACTTC.

This sequence joins TRBV30 and TRBJ2-1; D is uncertain. The CDR3 totals 15 residues. CDR1 GTSNPN and CDR2 SVGIG come from the germline V gene (reference sequence). The V end lost 0 bases, the J end lost 3 bases, and 12 bases lay between the germline ends. CDR3 coding DNA: TGTGCCTGGAGTGTACTCACCTATATCTACAATGAGCAGTTCTTC. Its protein is CAWSVLTYIYNEQFF.

This chain joins TRBV6-5 and TRBJ2-7; a weak D match, TRBD1 (6 bases). Germline assignment: CDR1 MNHEY and CDR2 SVGAGI. This CDR3 region has 11 residues. Trimming removed 5 bases from V and 6 bases from J, with 8 bases in between. CDR3 residues: CASSQGSEQYF. In DNA form, the CDR3 reads TGTGCCAGCAGTCAGGGGTCCGAGCAGTACTTC.

The chain links TRBV13 to TRBJ2-7, with D perhaps TRBD1 (5 bases). Trimming left V 5 bases short and J 6 bases short, with 17 bases between. There are 14 residues in the CDR3. Germline CDR1 reads PRHDT; CDR2 reads FYEKMQ (reference sequence). The CDR3 is CASSPIGVRGEQYF. The CDR3 nucleotides are TGTGCCAGCAGCCCTATTGGGGTTAGGGGCGAGCAGTACTTC.